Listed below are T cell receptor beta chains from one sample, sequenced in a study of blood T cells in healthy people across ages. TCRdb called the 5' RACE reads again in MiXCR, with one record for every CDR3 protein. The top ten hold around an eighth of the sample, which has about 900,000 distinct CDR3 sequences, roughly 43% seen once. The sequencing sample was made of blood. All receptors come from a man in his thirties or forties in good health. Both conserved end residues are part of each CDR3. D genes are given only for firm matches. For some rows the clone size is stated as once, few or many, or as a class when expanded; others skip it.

TGCAGCGTTGAAAGGTCAGGGGGCGGTTACACCTTC CSVERSGGGYTF TRBV29-1 TRBD1 few TRBJ1-2
TGTGCCAGCAGCTCGGGTGGGGGACGCTACGAGCAGTACTTC CASSSGGGRYEQYF TRBV5-5 - - TRBJ2-7
TGCAGTGCTAGAGATCCCAGGGTATCAGATACGCAGTATTTT CSARDPRVSDTQYF TRBV20-1 - - TRBJ2-3
TGCGCCAGCGGATTCGGGCAGATACAAGAGACCCAGTACTTC CASGFGQIQETQYF TRBV5-1 - few TRBJ2-5
TGTGCCAGCAGTTACGCCGCTGGTGCTCTCGAAGAGACCCAGTACTTC CASSYAAGALEETQYF TRBV6-6 - - TRBJ2-5
TGTGCCAGCAGCTCAACGAGCAGGGGGCGGAACACTGAAGCTTTCTTT CASSSTSRGRNTEAFF TRBV5-8 TRBD1 - TRBJ1-1
TGCAGTGCTAGTATAACGGGACAGGCCACCTACGAGCAGGACTTC CSASITGQATYEQDF TRBV20-1 TRBD1 - TRBJ2-7
TGTGCCAGCAGTCCCTCTGCGGGCGCAGGGGACGATACGCAGTATTTT CASSPSAGAGDDTQYF TRBV6-4 - many TRBJ2-3
TGTGCCAGCAGTATCGGGCCTACCTTCATCAACGAGCAGTACTTC CASSIGPTFINEQYF TRBV6-5 - few TRBJ2-7
TGTGCCAGCAGTAGACAGGAGAGCCATCGACACACGCAGTATTTT CASSRQESHRHTQYF TRBV28 - few TRBJ2-3
TGTGCCAGCAGCTTATCCGGGCAAGGTCCCCTCTATGGCTACACCTTC CASSLSGQGPLYGYTF TRBV7-9 - few TRBJ1-2
TGCGCCAGCAGCCAAAAGTCCCCTTACGAGCAGTACTTC CASSQKSPYEQYF TRBV4-1 - few TRBJ2-7
TGTGCCAGCAGTTTGTCAGGGCCCGGGTACAATGAGCAGTTCTTC CASSLSGPGYNEQFF TRBV12-3/TRBV12-4 - - TRBJ2-1
TGCAGTGCTAGAGCCCGGGGAAAGGGCGGCTATGGCTACACCTTC CSARARGKGGYGYTF TRBV20-1 - many TRBJ1-2